These 3 T cell receptor beta chains were sequenced from one sample in a study of T cells after yellow fever vaccination. MiXCR, run by TCRdb on the 5' RACE reads, gives a single entry per CDR3 protein. The data hold about 130,000 distinct CDR3 sequences, with approximately 8.4% observed a single time. The source was CD8+ T cells sorted from PBMCs, collected on the day of the yellow fever booster vaccination. Every receptor here comes from a man aged 18-30 years who received the YFV17D yellow fever vaccine.

This clonotype turned up a few times. The chain is built from TRBV9 and TRBJ2-3; 8 bases are shared with TRBD2. This CDR3 is built from 14 residues. Germline CDR1 SGDLS, CDR2 YYNGEE. V trimming: 4 bases; J trimming: 2 bases; junction bases outside the gene matches: 3. CDR3 nucleotides: TGTGCCAGCAGCCCGGGAGGGGTCACAGATACGCAGTATTTT. Protein product: CASSPGGVTDTQYF.

This clonotype has a handful of counts. The rearrangement uses TRBV4-2 and TRBJ1-1, with 8 positions matching TRBD1. The junction had 6 bases not matched to a gene; V was cut back by 3 bases and J by 0 bases. Germline CDR1 and CDR2: LGHNA and YNFKEQ. The CDR3 covers 16 residues. Here the CDR3 DNA reads TGTGCCAGCAGCCACGCGGCAGGGGGCATGAACACTGAAGCTTTCTTT. Amino acid sequence: CASSHAAGGMNTEAFF.

The genes are TRBV25-1 and TRBJ2-2; D ambiguous. CDR1 is MGHDK and CDR2 is SYGVNS in the germline V gene. V dropped 3 bases and J dropped 1 base, with 6 bases sitting between them. The CDR3 contains 14 residues. This CDR3 is CASSDQRNTGELFF. In nucleotides, the CDR3 is TGTGCCAGCAGTGACCAGCGGAACACCGGGGAGCTGTTTTTT.